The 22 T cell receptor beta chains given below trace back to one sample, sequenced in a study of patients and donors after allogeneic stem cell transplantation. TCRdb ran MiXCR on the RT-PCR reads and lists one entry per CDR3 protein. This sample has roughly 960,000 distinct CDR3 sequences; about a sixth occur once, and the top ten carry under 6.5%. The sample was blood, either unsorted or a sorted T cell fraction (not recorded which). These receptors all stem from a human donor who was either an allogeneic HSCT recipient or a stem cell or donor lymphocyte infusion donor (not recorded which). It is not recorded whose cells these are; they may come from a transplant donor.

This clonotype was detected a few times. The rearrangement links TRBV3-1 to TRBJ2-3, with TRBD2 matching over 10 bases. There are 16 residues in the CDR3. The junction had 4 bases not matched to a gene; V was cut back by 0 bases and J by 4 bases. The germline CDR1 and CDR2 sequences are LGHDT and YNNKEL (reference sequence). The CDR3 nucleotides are TGTGCCAGCAGCCAAGAGCTAGCGGGAGTAGCAGATACGCAGTATTTT. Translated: CASSQELAGVADTQYF.

The CDR3 region has the DNA TGTGCCAGCAGTTTTGAGGCAGGGGGTCAGCCCCAGCATTTT. It translates to CASSFEAGGQPQHF. This sequence joins TRBV12-3 or TRBV12-4 and TRBJ1-5, with 7 positions matching TRBD1. This CDR3 region has 14 residues. Trimming took 3 bases from V and 6 from J; bases not matched to a gene: 5.

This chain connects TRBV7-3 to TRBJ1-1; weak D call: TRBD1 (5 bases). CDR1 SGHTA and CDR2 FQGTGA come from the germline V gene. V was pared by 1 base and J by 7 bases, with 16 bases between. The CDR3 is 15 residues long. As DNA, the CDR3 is TGTGCCAGCAGCTTAAGGGGAGTTGGGGGGGATGAAGCTTTCTTT. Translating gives CASSLRGVGGDEAFF.

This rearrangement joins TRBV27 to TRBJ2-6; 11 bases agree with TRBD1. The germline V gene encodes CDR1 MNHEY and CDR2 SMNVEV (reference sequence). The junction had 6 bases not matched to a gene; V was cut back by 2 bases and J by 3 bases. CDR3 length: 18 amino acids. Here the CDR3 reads CASSLAGQGVYGANVLTF. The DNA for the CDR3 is TGTGCCAGCAGTTTAGCGGGACAGGGGGTTTATGGGGCCAACGTCCTGACTTTC.

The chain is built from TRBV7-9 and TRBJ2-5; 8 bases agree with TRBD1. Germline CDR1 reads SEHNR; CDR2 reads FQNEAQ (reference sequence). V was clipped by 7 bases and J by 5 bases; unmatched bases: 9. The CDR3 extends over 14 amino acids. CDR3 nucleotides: TGTGCCAGCATCCTCGGACAGGGATACGAGACCCAGTACTTC. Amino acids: CASILGQGYETQYF.

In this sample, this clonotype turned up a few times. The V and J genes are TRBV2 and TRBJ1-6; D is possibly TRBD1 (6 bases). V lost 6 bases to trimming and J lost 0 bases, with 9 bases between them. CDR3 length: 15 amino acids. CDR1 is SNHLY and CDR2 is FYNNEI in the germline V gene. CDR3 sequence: CASSAGVSYNSPLHF. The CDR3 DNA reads TGTGCCAGCAGCGCAGGGGTCTCCTATAATTCACCCCTCCACTTT.

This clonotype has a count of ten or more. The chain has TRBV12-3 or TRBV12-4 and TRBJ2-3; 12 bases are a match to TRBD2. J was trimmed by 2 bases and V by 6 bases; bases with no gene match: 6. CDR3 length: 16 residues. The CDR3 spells CASSQLAGGLTDTQYF. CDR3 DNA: TGTGCCAGCAGCCAACTAGCGGGGGGCCTCACAGATACGCAGTATTTT.

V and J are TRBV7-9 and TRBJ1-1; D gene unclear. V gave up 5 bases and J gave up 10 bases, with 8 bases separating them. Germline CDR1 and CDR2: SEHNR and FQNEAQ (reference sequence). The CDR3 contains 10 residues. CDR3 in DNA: TGTGCCAGCAGCCTCACGGGAGCTTTCTTT. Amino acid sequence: CASSLTGAFF.

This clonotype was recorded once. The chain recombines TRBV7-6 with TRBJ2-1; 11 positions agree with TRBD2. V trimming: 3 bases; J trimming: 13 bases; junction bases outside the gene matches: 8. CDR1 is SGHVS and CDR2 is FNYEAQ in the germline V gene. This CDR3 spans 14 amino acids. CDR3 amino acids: CASSLARLAGLQFF. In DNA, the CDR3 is TGTGCCAGCAGCTTGGCAAGACTAGCGGGGCTCCAGTTCTTC.

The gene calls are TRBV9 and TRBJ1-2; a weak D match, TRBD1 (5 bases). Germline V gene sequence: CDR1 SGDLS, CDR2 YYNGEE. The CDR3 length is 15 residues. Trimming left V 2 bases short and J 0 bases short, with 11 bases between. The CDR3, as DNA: TGTGCCAGCAGCGTGGGGGACCTTTCTAACTATGGCTACACCTTC. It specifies CASSVGDLSNYGYTF.

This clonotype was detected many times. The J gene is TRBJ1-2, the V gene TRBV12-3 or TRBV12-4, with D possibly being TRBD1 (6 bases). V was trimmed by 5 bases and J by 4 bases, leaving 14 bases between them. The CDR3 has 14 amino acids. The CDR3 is CASSPAGAGYGYTF. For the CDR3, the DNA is TGTGCCAGCAGTCCCGCGGGGGCAGGCTATGGCTACACCTTC.

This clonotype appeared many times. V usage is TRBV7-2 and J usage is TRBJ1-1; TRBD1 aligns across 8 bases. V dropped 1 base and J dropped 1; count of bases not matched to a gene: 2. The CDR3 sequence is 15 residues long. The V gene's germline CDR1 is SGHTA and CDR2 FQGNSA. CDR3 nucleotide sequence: TGTGCCAGCAGCTTAGGGGACAGGCGGAACACTGAAGCTTTCTTT. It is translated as CASSLGDRRNTEAFF.

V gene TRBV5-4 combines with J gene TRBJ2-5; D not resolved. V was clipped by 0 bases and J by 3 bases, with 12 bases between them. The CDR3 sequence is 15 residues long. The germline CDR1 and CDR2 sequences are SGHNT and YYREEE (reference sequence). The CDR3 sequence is CASSLVFGDKETQYF. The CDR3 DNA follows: TGTGCCAGCAGCTTGGTGTTTGGCGACAAAGAGACCCAGTACTTC.

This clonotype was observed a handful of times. The chain's CDR3 is CASGRDSLDSTDTQYF. The CDR3 DNA follows: TGTGCCAGCGGCCGGGACTCACTTGATAGCACAGATACGCAGTATTTT. The chain uses TRBV28 and TRBJ2-3; D may be TRBD2 (6 bases). CDR3 length equals 16 residues. CDR1 and CDR2 from the germline V gene are MDHEN and SYDVKM. Trimming removed 8 bases at V and 0 bases at J, with 18 bases between. Based on the CDR3 plus reference TRBV28 and TRBJ2-3, the full variable domain is DVKVTQSSRYLVKRTGEKVFLECVQDMDHENMFWYRQDPGLGLRLIYFSYDVKMKEKGDIPEGYSVSREKKERFSLILESASTNQTSMYLCASGRDSLDSTDTQYFGPGTRLTVL.

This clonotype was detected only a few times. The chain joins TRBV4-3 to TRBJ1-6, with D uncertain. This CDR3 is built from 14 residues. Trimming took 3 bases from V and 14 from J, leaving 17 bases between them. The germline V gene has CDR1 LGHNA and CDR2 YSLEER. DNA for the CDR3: TGCGCCAGCAGCCAGACGAGGAGAGGCGACACCCTCCACTTT. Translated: CASSQTRRGDTLHF.

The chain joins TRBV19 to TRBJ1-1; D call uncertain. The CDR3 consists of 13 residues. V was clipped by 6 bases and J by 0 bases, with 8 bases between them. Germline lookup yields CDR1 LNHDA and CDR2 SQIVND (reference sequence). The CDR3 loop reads CASRRWLNTEAFF. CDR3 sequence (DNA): TGTGCCAGTAGGAGGTGGCTGAACACTGAAGCTTTCTTT. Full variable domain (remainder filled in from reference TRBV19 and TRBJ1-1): DGGITQSPKYLFRKEGQNVTLSCEQNLNHDAMYWYRQDPGQGLRLIYYSQIVNDFQKGDIAEGYSVSREKKESFPLTVTSAQKNPTAFYLCASRRWLNTEAFFGQGTRLTVV.

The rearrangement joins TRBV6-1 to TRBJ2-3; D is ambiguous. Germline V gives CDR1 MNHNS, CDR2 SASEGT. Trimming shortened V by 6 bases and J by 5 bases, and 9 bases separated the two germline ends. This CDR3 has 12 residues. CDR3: CASRAPRDTQYF. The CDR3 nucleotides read TGTGCCAGCAGGGCCCCTAGAGATACGCAGTATTTT.

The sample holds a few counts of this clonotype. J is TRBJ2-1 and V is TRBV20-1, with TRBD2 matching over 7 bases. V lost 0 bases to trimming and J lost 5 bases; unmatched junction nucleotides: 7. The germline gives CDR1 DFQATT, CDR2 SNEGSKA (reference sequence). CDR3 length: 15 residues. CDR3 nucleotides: TGCAGTGCTAGAGATTGGCTAGCGGCCAACAATGAGCAGTTCTTC. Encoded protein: CSARDWLAANNEQFF.

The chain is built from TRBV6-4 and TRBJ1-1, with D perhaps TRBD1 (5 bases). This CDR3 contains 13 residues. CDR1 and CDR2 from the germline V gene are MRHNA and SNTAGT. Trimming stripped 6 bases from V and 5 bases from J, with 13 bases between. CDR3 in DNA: TGTGCCAGCAGCATGACGTGGGGGACTGAAGCTTTCTTT. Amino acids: CASSMTWGTEAFF.

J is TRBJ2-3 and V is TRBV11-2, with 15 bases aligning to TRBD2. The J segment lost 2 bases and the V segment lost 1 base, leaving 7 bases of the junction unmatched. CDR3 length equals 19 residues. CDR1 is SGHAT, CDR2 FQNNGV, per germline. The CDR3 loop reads CASSLGVGLAGGDTDTQYF. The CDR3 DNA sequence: TGTGCCAGCAGCTTAGGTGTAGGACTAGCGGGAGGGGACACAGATACGCAGTATTTT. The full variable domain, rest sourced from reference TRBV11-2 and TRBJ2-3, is EAGVAQSPRYKIIEKRQSVAFWCNPISGHATLYWYQQILGQGPKLLIQFQNNGVVDDSQLPKDRFSAERLKGVDSTLKIQPAKLEDSAVYLCASSLGVGLAGGDTDTQYFGPGTRLTVL.

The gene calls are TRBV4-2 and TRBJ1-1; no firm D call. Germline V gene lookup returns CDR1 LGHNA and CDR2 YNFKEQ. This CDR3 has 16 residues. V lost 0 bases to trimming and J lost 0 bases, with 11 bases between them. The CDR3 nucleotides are TGTGCCAGCAGCCAAGATTCGGGAGCGATGAACACTGAAGCTTTCTTT. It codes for CASSQDSGAMNTEAFF.

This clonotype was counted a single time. The CDR3 DNA reads TGTGCCAGCAGATTGAACGGGGGGGCCTCCTACGAGCAGTACTTC. It codes for CASRLNGGASYEQYF. V usage is TRBV27 and J usage is TRBJ2-7; 8 bases agree with TRBD2. Looked up from germline, CDR1 is MNHEY and CDR2 is SMNVEV (reference sequence). Trimming cost V 6 bases and J 0 bases; bases outside gene matches: 7. This CDR3 contains 15 residues.